The rows below give T cell receptor beta chains drawn from one sample of a study of blood T cell repertoires in COVID-19. Profiling relied on immunoSEQ multiplex PCR, and the TCRdb table lists in-frame clones only, not all of them. The sample has approximately 9,500 clones, 89% seen once. The sequenced sample consisted of peripheral blood. These TCRs come from a human donor in a cohort sampled during active COVID-19. Both conserved end residues are part of each CDR3. The D gene is left open where the match is weak. Clone size is shown for a subset of rows, as once, few, many or a class of expanded clone.

V,D,size,J,CDR3,DNA
TRBV9,NA,NA,TRBJ2-3,CASSVDPTGTDTQYF,TGTGCCAGCAGCGTAGACCCCACAGGGACAGATACGCAGTATTTT
TRBV4-2,NA,once,TRBJ2-2,CASSQGVRDYTGELFF,TGTGCCAGCAGCCAAGGGGTTCGGGACTACACCGGGGAGCTGTTTTTT
TRBV5-1,NA,NA,TRBJ1-2,CASSSTGAYGYTF,TGCGCCAGCAGCTCGACAGGAGCTTATGGCTACACCTTC
TRBV7-3,NA,NA,TRBJ2-7,CASSSYYGGEQYF,TGTGCCAGCAGCTCATACTACGGGGGCGAGCAGTACTTC
TRBV9,TRBD2,NA,TRBJ2-5,CASSVLGGAGETQYF,TGTGCCAGCAGCGTGCTCGGGGGGGCCGGGGAGACCCAGTACTTC
TRBV7-8,NA,NA,TRBJ2-1,CASTGALDEQFF,TGTGCCAGCACCGGAGCCCTCGATGAGCAGTTCTTC
TRBV5-8,NA,NA,TRBJ1-1,CASSLAGGGDTEAFF,TGTGCCAGCAGCTTGGCCGGCGGGGGAGACACTGAAGCTTTCTTT
TRBV15,NA,NA,TRBJ1-5,CATSGDSGRVLQPQHF,TGTGCCACCAGCGGCGACTCGGGAAGGGTATTGCAGCCCCAGCATTTT
TRBV5-1,TRBD1,NA,TRBJ1-6,CASSQDRAHNSPLHF,TGCGCCAGCAGCCAGGACAGGGCTCATAATTCACCCCTCCACTTT
TRBV7-3,NA,NA,TRBJ1-2,CASSPDRNYGYTF,TGTGCCAGCAGCCCAGACAGGAACTATGGCTACACCTTC
TRBV9,NA,NA,TRBJ2-5,CASSKRSSQETQYF,TGTGCCAGCAGCAAACGATCGAGCCAAGAGACCCAGTACTTC
TRBV19,NA,NA,TRBJ2-7,CASSIEVSYEQYF,TGTGCCAGTAGTATTGAGGTGTCCTACGAGCAGTACTTC
TRBV28,TRBD1,NA,TRBJ1-2,CASSGRDRVSGGYTF,TGTGCCAGCAGTGGGCGGGACAGGGTATCTGGCGGCTACACCTTC
TRBV9,NA,NA,TRBJ1-2,CASSVAAGDYGYTF,TGTGCCAGCAGCGTGGCCGCAGGGGACTATGGCTACACCTTC
TRBV15,NA,NA,TRBJ1-2,CATSRDYGGYGYTF,TGTGCCACCAGCAGAGATTACGGAGGGTATGGCTACACCTTC
TRBV19,TRBD1,NA,TRBJ2-2,CASSGQGANTGELFF,TGTGCCAGTAGTGGACAGGGGGCGAACACCGGGGAGCTGTTTTTT
TRBV5-6,NA,NA,TRBJ1-1,CASSPRAGRIRNTEAFF,TGTGCCAGCAGCCCCCGAGCGGGGCGAATTCGGAACACTGAAGCTTTCTTT
TRBV5-4,TRBD1,NA,TRBJ2-2,CASSSPTGGGTGELFF,TGTGCCAGCAGCTCCCCGACAGGGGGGGGAACCGGGGAGCTGTTTTTT
TRBV28,NA,NA,TRBJ2-7,CASSRKTVPYEQYF,TGTGCCAGCAGCCGGAAGACAGTTCCCTACGAGCAGTACTTC
TRBV7-3,TRBD2,NA,TRBJ2-1,CASSPSSGGLRDNEQFF,TGTGCCAGCAGCCCCTCGAGCGGGGGGCTAAGGGACAATGAGCAGTTCTTC
TRBV4-2,TRBD1,NA,TRBJ2-2,CASSQDLIRSTGAPGELFF,TGTGCCAGCAGCCAAGATTTAATTAGGTCAACAGGGGCCCCCGGGGAGCTGTTTTTT
TRBV30,NA,NA,TRBJ2-4,CAWSQQRGNIQYF,TGTGCCTGGAGTCAACAAAGGGGAAACATTCAGTACTTC
TRBV28,NA,NA,TRBJ1-2,CASNVVRGGYTF,TGTGCCAGCAATGTCGTCAGGGGCGGCTACACCTTC
TRBV4-1,NA,NA,TRBJ2-3,CASSHVAGNTDTQYF,TGCGCCAGCAGCCATGTTGCGGGGAACACAGATACGCAGTATTTT
TRBV7-2,TRBD1,NA,TRBJ1-3,CASSWRPTGSSGNTIYF,TGTGCCAGCAGCTGGAGGCCGACAGGGAGCTCTGGAAACACCATATATTTT
TRBV10-2,NA,NA,TRBJ1-2,CASSDKGNYGYTF,TGCGCCAGCAGTGACAAGGGGAACTATGGCTACACCTTC
TRBV28,NA,NA,TRBJ1-1,CATMNTEAFF,TGTGCCACAATGAACACTGAAGCTTTCTTT
TRBV6-5,NA,NA,TRBJ1-2,CASSYSFTGQNGGYTF,TGTGCCAGCAGTTACTCGTTTACCGGCCAAAACGGGGGCTACACCTTC
TRBV11-2,TRBD2,NA,TRBJ2-7,CASSSQLADSYEQYF,TGTGCCAGCAGCTCCCAGCTAGCGGACTCCTACGAGCAGTACTTC
TRBV7-9,TRBD2,NA,TRBJ2-7,CASSATSGGARSYEQYF,TGTGCCAGCAGCGCGACTAGCGGGGGGGCCCGGTCCTACGAGCAGTACTTC
TRBV5-1,NA,NA,TRBJ2-5,CATQAGWREQETQYF,TGCGCCACCCAAGCGGGTTGGAGGGAGCAAGAGACCCAGTACTTC
TRBV2,TRBD2,NA,TRBJ2-7,CASSVGGLAVLGCF,TGTGCCAGCAGTGTTGGGGGACTAGCGGTGCTCGGGTGCTTC
TRBV7-3,NA,NA,TRBJ1-1,CASSLTAMNTEAFF,TGTGCCAGCAGCTTAACGGCCATGAACACTGAAGCTTTCTTT